This is a list of T cell receptor beta chains from one sample in a study of blood T cells in healthy people across ages. Via MiXCR, TCRdb re-called the 5' RACE reads, giving one row per CDR3 protein. The table records hundreds of thousands of distinct CDR3 sequences, about 32% of them present only once. Specimen: blood. The receptor set was obtained from a woman of 80 years or more in good health. Each CDR3 is given with its conserved first and last residue. A D gene is named only where the DNA matches it firmly. Expanded clones are given a class, and other clones once, few, many or no size at all.

cdr3_nt cdr3_aa d_call j_call v_call clone_size
TGCAGCGTTGATTTGGGACAGGGGGCGTATGGCTACACCTTC CSVDLGQGAYGYTF TRBD1 TRBJ1-2 TRBV29-1 NA
TGTGCCAGCACCTGGGGTAGGGCAGGGAATGAGCAGTTCTTC CASTWGRAGNEQFF NA TRBJ2-1 TRBV6-2/TRBV6-3 many
TGCAGTGCTACCCCGGGACAGGGGCTTACCCACCCAGATACGCAGTATTTT CSATPGQGLTHPDTQYF TRBD1 TRBJ2-3 TRBV20-1 many
TGTGCCAGCAGCTTGGACAGACCCTACGAGCAGTACTTC CASSLDRPYEQYF NA TRBJ2-7 TRBV12-3/TRBV12-4 many
TGTGCCTGGACCTCACGGACAGTAGGGTTAGGTAGGGGGACGCAGTATTTT CAWTSRTVGLGRGTQYF NA TRBJ2-3 TRBV30 many
TGCAGCGTCCCCAGGCAACAGGGCCGGGATACGCAGTATTTT CSVPRQQGRDTQYF NA TRBJ2-3 TRBV29-1 few
TGTGCCAGCGACTCTCGGATGAACACTGAAGCTTTCTTT CASDSRMNTEAFF NA TRBJ1-1 TRBV28 many
TGTGCCAGCAGCATCACGGGACAAAGCTTCTATGGCTACACCTTC CASSITGQSFYGYTF NA TRBJ1-2 TRBV12-3/TRBV12-4 NA
TGTGCCAGCAACTCGGGCAGGCAGGGGGTATCCTACGAGCAGTACTTC CASNSGRQGVSYEQYF TRBD1 TRBJ2-7 TRBV7-8 NA
TGTGCCAGCAGCCGGGACAGTGGGGAGCAGTTCTTC CASSRDSGEQFF TRBD1 TRBJ2-1 TRBV7-2 NA
TGTGCCAGCAGTAGCCAGCGGGAGGCCCGCACAGATACGCAGTATTTT CASSSQREARTDTQYF TRBD2 TRBJ2-3 TRBV12-3/TRBV12-4 NA
TGTGCCAGCAGTGGCTCTTTAGCCAAAAACATTCAGTACTTC CASSGSLAKNIQYF NA TRBJ2-4 TRBV9 many
TGTGCCAGCAGTTTAGGAGGGTGGAGGGAAGGTGAGCAGTTCTTC CASSLGGWREGEQFF NA TRBJ2-1 TRBV12-3/TRBV12-4 many
TGTGCCAGCGTTTGGGGCACCGGGGAGCTGTTTTTT CASVWGTGELFF NA TRBJ2-2 TRBV2 NA
TGTGCCAGCAGGAAGGGGGGGGCCGGGCCTTCACCCCTCCACTTT CASRKGGAGPSPLHF NA TRBJ1-6 TRBV12-3/TRBV12-4 many
TGCAGTGCTACCGTGGGGCAAGAGACCCAGTACTTC CSATVGQETQYF NA TRBJ2-5 TRBV20-1 NA
TGTGCCATCAGCGGCCCTACAGGGAGTAGAGACTACGAGCAGTACTTC CAISGPTGSRDYEQYF NA TRBJ2-7 TRBV10-3 NA
TGTGCCAGCAACAAAGGGGGGAGCAATCAGCCCCAGCATTTT CASNKGGSNQPQHF NA TRBJ1-5 TRBV7-2 NA
TGTGCCAGCCCTCACCCACAGGGGATGGGCACAGATACGCAGTATTTT CASPHPQGMGTDTQYF TRBD1 TRBJ2-3 TRBV28 many
TGCGCCAGCAGCTGGAGTGGCGGAGAGGTCACTGAAGCTTTCTTT CASSWSGGEVTEAFF NA TRBJ1-1 TRBV5-1 NA
TGCGCCAGCAGCTTGAGGGCGGGACAGGGGGCCGCGAACACCGGGGAGCTGTTTTTT CASSLRAGQGAANTGELFF TRBD1 TRBJ2-2 TRBV5-1 few
TGCGCCAGCAGCCAAGTCCCTCAGGGGGCCGCCTACGAGCAGTACTTC CASSQVPQGAAYEQYF TRBD1 TRBJ2-7 TRBV4-1 many
TGCAGTGCCTGGGGCGACTCCTACGAGCAGTACTTC CSAWGDSYEQYF NA TRBJ2-7 TRBV20-1 many
TGTGCCAGCAGCTCGCGTCCGGGACAGGTGTACGAGCAGTACTTC CASSSRPGQVYEQYF TRBD1 TRBJ2-7 TRBV6-6 NA
TGTGCCAGCAGCTCCGGGACAGGGGGTACGGATTCACCCCTCCACTTT CASSSGTGGTDSPLHF TRBD1 TRBJ1-6 TRBV12-3/TRBV12-4 many
TGTGCCAGCTCATCACTTCGGGCCTCCTACGAGCAGTACTTC CASSSLRASYEQYF NA TRBJ2-7 TRBV18 many
TGCAGTGCTCGCGCATACCAAGAGACCCAGTACTTC CSARAYQETQYF NA TRBJ2-5 TRBV20-1 NA
TGTGCCAGCAGGGGAAACAGCGTTACCAATGAAAAACTGTTTTTT CASRGNSVTNEKLFF NA TRBJ1-4 TRBV6-1 many
TGTGCCAGCAGCTTGGGTACGGGACAGGGGCACGAGCAGTACTTC CASSLGTGQGHEQYF TRBD1 TRBJ2-7 TRBV5-4 many
TGCAGCGTGGACGGGCAGTACGAGCAGTACTTC CSVDGQYEQYF NA TRBJ2-7 TRBV29-1 many
TGTGCCAGCAGAGGACGGGGGGGCAGTACAGATACGCAGTATTTT CASRGRGGSTDTQYF TRBD2 TRBJ2-3 TRBV7-2 many
TGCGCCAGCAGCTTGGCCGAAGGGGGTCACAGTAGCACCGGTGGCAATCAGCCCCAGCATTTT CASSLAEGGHSSTGGNQPQHF NA TRBJ1-5 TRBV5-1 NA
TGCAGTGCTTGGAGGCGCCGCGGGACCTTCGGGGAGCTGTTTTTT CSAWRRRGTFGELFF NA TRBJ2-2 TRBV20-1 NA
TGTGCCAGCAGTTACGGCGGGACTGTGTACCAAGAGACCCAGTACTTC CASSYGGTVYQETQYF NA TRBJ2-5 TRBV6-6 many
TGTGCCAGCAGCTTAAGTGTAACAGATACGCAGTATTTT CASSLSVTDTQYF NA TRBJ2-3 TRBV7-3 many
TGCGCCAGCAGCAAACGACTAGAGGGGCAAGAGACCCAGTACTTC CASSKRLEGQETQYF NA TRBJ2-5 TRBV4-3 many
TGTGCCAGCAGCCCCCGGGGCCCCGGGGAGACCCAGTACTTC CASSPRGPGETQYF NA TRBJ2-5 TRBV7-3 many
TGCAGTGTGATCCCAGGGGGCAGGAGAGAGCAGTACTTC CSVIPGGRREQYF TRBD1 TRBJ2-4 TRBV20-1 once
TGTGCCAGCAGCGACAGGGTTGCCCATGAGCAGTTCTTC CASSDRVAHEQFF TRBD1 TRBJ2-1 TRBV6-1 many
TGCGCCAGCAGCCTCCGGGACCGGGGAGAGCAGTACTTC CASSLRDRGEQYF NA TRBJ2-5 TRBV5-1 few
TGTGCTAGTGGTTTGGCCTTGGGAGAGACCCAGTACTTC CASGLALGETQYF NA TRBJ2-5 TRBV12-5 NA
TGTGCCAGCAGTTTACTATTAGCGGGGGGATTCTCCTACGAGCAGTACTTC CASSLLLAGGFSYEQYF TRBD2 TRBJ2-7 TRBV12-3/TRBV12-4 many
TGTGCCAGCAGCCTCATTCGACAGGGGAGTCAGCCCCAGCATTTT CASSLIRQGSQPQHF TRBD1 TRBJ1-5 TRBV7-2 many
TGTGCCATCAGTGAGTCGAACATTGTCATTCAGTACTTC CAISESNIVIQYF NA TRBJ2-4 TRBV10-3 many
TGTGCCAGCAGCTTCAGTCTTCAAGAGACCCAGTACTTC CASSFSLQETQYF NA TRBJ2-5 TRBV9 many
TGCGCCAGCAGCGTAGCGGGGGGCCGTCGTGAGCAGTACTTC CASSVAGGRREQYF TRBD2 TRBJ2-7 TRBV5-1 many
TGTGCCAGCAGCCAAGAAGGTGTAGGCTACACCTTC CASSQEGVGYTF NA TRBJ1-2 TRBV14 few
TGCGCCAGCAGCCGGGACCGATCCACAGATACGCAGTATTTT CASSRDRSTDTQYF NA TRBJ2-3 TRBV5-1 many
TGTGCCAGCAGCCAGGAGGCAGGGAGGGGAAACATTCAGTACTTC CASSQEAGRGNIQYF TRBD2 TRBJ2-4 TRBV7-2 NA